This entry is about one T cell receptor beta chain. Its antigen remains unidentified. The data were obtained in a study of T cell responses to AZD1222 COVID-19 vaccine. Findings and limits, study-wide: Among AZD1222 vaccinees, only six or seven were seropositive at baseline.

Generated by immunoSEQ multiplex PCR, the TCRdb table keeps only in-frame clones and is missing some. The profile covers 150,000 to 200,000 clones, with almost 95% appearing a single time and 9.2% taken by the ten largest. The CDR3 totals 15 residues. V lost 0 bases and J 4 bases, leaving 15 bases between the germline ends. Per the germline V gene, CDR1 is GTSNPN and CDR2 is SVGIG (reference sequence). The material sequenced was peripheral blood, taken on day 0 of AZD1222 vaccination. This sequence joins TRBV30 and TRBJ1-2; D perhaps matches TRBD1 (5 bases). The TCR originated in an adult in good health. The CDR3 loop is CAWSVLEKGFYGYTF. CDR3 DNA: TGTGCCTGGAGTGTACTCGAAAAGGGGTTCTATGGCTACACCTTC.